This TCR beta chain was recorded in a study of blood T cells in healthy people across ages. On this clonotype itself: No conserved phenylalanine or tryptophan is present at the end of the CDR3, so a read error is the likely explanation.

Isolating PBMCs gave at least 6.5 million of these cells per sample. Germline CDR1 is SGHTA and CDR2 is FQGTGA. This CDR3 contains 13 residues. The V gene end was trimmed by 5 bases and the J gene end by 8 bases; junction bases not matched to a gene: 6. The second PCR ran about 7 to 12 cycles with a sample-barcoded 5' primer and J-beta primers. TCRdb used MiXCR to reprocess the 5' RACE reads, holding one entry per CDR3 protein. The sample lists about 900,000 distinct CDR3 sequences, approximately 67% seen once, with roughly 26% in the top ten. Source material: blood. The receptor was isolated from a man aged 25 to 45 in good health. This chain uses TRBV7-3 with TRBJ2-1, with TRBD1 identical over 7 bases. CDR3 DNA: TGTGCCAGCAGCGCGACAGGGACGGATGAGCAGTTCTCC. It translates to CASSATGTDEQFS.